The 5 T cell receptor beta chains below all came from one sample that was sequenced in a study of beta chain features in type 1 diabetes. TCRB transcripts that were expressed got sequenced, as all of the isolated RNA had been reverse transcribed. The protocol was immunoSEQ multiplex PCR, while the TCRdb copy is restricted to in-frame clones and leaves out a portion. The table shows about 230,000 clones, with 9.6% occurring only once. The material sequenced was naive CD4+ T cells from blood. The receptor set was obtained from a woman in her late teens or twenties in good health.

The chain is built from TRBV4-2 and TRBJ2-7; 10 positions match TRBD1. V lost 1 base to trimming and J lost 6 bases; unmatched junction nucleotides: 6. Germline-derived CDR1 and CDR2 are LGHNA and YNFKEQ. The CDR3 has 15 amino acids. The CDR3 sequence is CASSQVTRDRGEQYF. The CDR3, as DNA: TGTGCCAGCAGCCAAGTGACCCGGGACAGGGGCGAGCAGTACTTC.

The CDR3 bases are TGTGCCTGGATAAGCGGCTCCTACGAGCAGTACTTC. Translation: CAWISGSYEQYF. The V and J genes are TRBV30 and TRBJ2-7; D is perhaps TRBD2 (5 bases). The V gene's germline CDR1 is GTSNPN and CDR2 SVGIG (reference sequence). The CDR3 extends over 12 amino acids. The V and J ends lost 4 bases and 0 bases respectively, with 7 bases between them.

V gene TRBV19 combines with J gene TRBJ2-1, with D perhaps TRBD2 (6 bases). V was shortened by 4 bases and J by 6 bases, with 13 bases between the two germline ends. The CDR3 spans 14 residues. Germline V gives CDR1 LNHDA, CDR2 SQIVND (reference sequence). CDR3 bases: TGTGCCAGTAGTAGGGCTAGCGAATCCAATGAGCAGTTCTTC. This gives the protein CASSRASESNEQFF.

This clone was seen more than once but under ten times. The V gene is TRBV30, the J gene TRBJ2-7; 9 bases are shared with TRBD2. Germline CDR1 GTSNPN, CDR2 SVGIG (reference sequence). This CDR3 spans 14 amino acids. The chain's CDR3 is CARKAGGDNHEQYF. CDR3 nucleotide sequence: TGTGCACGAAAAGCGGGGGGAGACAACCACGAGCAGTACTTC.

This sequence joins TRBV5-6 and TRBJ2-4; 8 bases match TRBD2. Germline trimming cut 4 bases from V and 4 bases from J; bases unmatched to any gene: 13. The CDR3 sequence is 17 residues long. The germline V gene has CDR1 SGHDT and CDR2 YYEEEE. CDR3 DNA sequence: TGTGCCAGCAGCCGGGGGGGTGCCAACATGGGAAAAAACATTCAGTACTTC. It codes for CASSRGGANMGKNIQYF.